This T cell receptor (beta chain) was documented in a study of blood T cells in healthy people across ages. The second PCR ran about 6 to 11 cycles with a sample-barcoded 5' primer and J-beta primers. Each CDR3 protein is one row after TCRdb ran MiXCR on the 5' RACE reads. The sample has about 1.7 million distinct CDR3 sequences, 25% to 30% seen once; the top ten hold less than 9.5%. Isolation recovered at least 6.5 million PBMCs from every sample. J was trimmed by 6 bases and V by 5 bases; bases with no gene match: 11. In germline, CDR1 is SQVTM, CDR2 ANQGSEA. This CDR3 spans 14 amino acids. The TCR comes from a woman between 25 and 40 years old in good health. What was sequenced was blood. This sequence joins TRBV29-1 and TRBJ2-7; TRBD1 agrees at 9 bases. As DNA, the CDR3 is TGCAGCGTTTCCGGGACAGGGTTTGTGGGCGAGCAGTACTTC. This translates into CSVSGTGFVGEQYF.